This T cell receptor beta chain was obtained from a study of T cell responses to AZD1222 COVID-19 vaccine. This clone was found once. What it binds is not known. Findings and limits, study-wide: Vaccine-associated CD4 TCRs ranged over spike, dominating at 160-218 and 743-854. With two AZD1222 doses given, Spike-specific TCR breadth and depth both rose. Most donors were white British and more were female, and clonal diversity was possibly underestimated. AZD1222 recipients seropositive at baseline numbered only six.

This CDR3 region has 15 residues. From germline, CDR1 is SQVTM and CDR2 ANQGSEA. V was pared by 4 bases and J by 7 bases, with 11 bases of the junction left unmatched. The protocol was immunoSEQ multiplex PCR, while the TCRdb copy is restricted to in-frame clones and leaves out a portion. This table holds approximately 84,000 clones, 85% to 90% found once. The TCR sequence derives from an adult in good health. The starting material was peripheral blood, obtained on day 0 of AZD1222 vaccination. V gene TRBV29-1 combines with J gene TRBJ1-5; TRBD1 matches 9 bases. CDR3 protein: CSVVFRDRADQPQHF. CDR3 nucleotide sequence: TGCAGCGTTGTCTTCCGGGACAGGGCGGACCAGCCCCAGCATTTT. Drawing the rest from reference TRBV29-1 and TRBJ1-5, the complete variable domain is SAVISQKPSRDICQRGTSLTIQCQVDSQVTMMFWYRQQPGQSLTLIATANQGSEATYESGFVIDKFPISRPNLTFSTLTVSNMSPEDSSIYLCSVVFRDRADQPQHFGDGTRLSIL.